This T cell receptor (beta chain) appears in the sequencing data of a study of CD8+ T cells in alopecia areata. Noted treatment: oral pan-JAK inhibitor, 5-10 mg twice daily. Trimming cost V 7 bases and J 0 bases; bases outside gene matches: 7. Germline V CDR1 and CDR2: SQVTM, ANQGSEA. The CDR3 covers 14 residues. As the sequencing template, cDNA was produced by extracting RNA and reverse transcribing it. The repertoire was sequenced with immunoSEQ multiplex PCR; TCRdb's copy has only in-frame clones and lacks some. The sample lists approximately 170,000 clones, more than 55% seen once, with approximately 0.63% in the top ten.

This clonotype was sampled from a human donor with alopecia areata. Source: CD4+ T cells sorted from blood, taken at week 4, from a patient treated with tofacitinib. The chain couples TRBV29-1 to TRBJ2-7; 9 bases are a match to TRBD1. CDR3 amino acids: CSAARDRDSYEQYF. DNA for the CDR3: TGCAGCGCCGCCCGGGACAGGGACTCCTACGAGCAGTACTTC.